This T cell receptor beta chain stems from a study of T cells after yellow fever vaccination. Study overall: For low cell numbers, libraries were made with SMART-Seq v4 Ultra Low Input.

The CDR3 runs 17 residues. The J segment lost 2 bases and the V segment lost 4 bases, leaving 9 bases of the junction unmatched. Germline V CDR1 and CDR2: MGHRA, YSYEKL. A note on this clonotype: The antigen is not known.

General study findings and limits: Of the clonotypes, a small share occurred in both CD4 and CD8 compartments.

A universal primer site and UMIs were added as TCR cDNA was made by 5'RACE template switching. TCRdb analysed the 5' RACE reads with MiXCR anew, one entry per CDR3 protein. This repertoire shows about 50,000 distinct CDR3 sequences, approximately 7% found once; its top ten account for 40% to 45%. The input for sequencing was CD8+ T cells sorted from PBMCs, taken on the day of the first yellow fever vaccination. The chain employs TRBV4-1 and TRBJ2-3; 10 bases are a match to TRBD2. The sequence derives from a man between 18 and 29 years old who received the YFV17D yellow fever vaccine. In DNA form, the CDR3 reads TGCGCCAGCAGCCTCTCCGGGACTAGCGTATTCACAGATACGCAGTATTTT. Translation: CASSLSGTSVFTDTQYF.